This TCR beta chain was recovered during a study of cytomegalovirus exposure and HLA in healthy donors. V shed 0 bases and J shed 3 bases, with 10 bases lying between them. The CDR3 covers 14 residues. CDR1 SGHRS and CDR2 YFSETQ come from the germline V gene. Use of 60 Vbeta and 13 Jbeta primers characterized the PCR. Measured with immunoSEQ multiplex PCR; TCRdb has only the in-frame clones, and not every one. This table holds some 140,000 clones, over 70% found once. The TCR sequence derives from a woman aged 18-29 years in good health and CMV-seronegative. The sequenced sample was PBMCs. V is TRBV5-1 and J is TRBJ2-7, with D possibly TRBD2 on 5 matching bases. The CDR3 here is CASSLGARDYEQYF. For the CDR3, the DNA is TGCGCCAGCAGCTTGGGGGCACGGGACTACGAGCAGTACTTC.